The 14 T cell receptor beta chains given below trace back to one sample, sequenced in a study of cytomegalovirus exposure and HLA in healthy donors. The PCR was carried out with 60 Vbeta primers and 13 Jbeta primers. Sequencing was performed with immunoSEQ multiplex PCR; in TCRdb, only in-frame clones are kept and a portion is missing. The data show roughly 99,000 clones, just under 80% seen once. Sequencing input: PBMCs. These TCRs come from a woman aged 40 to 49 in good health and CMV-seronegative.

This clone was seen a few times. The J gene is TRBJ2-1, the V gene TRBV29-1; tentatively, D is TRBD2 (6 bases). V was clipped by 6 bases and J by 7 bases, with 16 bases between them. Germline V gene data show CDR1 as SQVTM and CDR2 as ANQGSEA. This CDR3 spans 13 amino acids. Here the CDR3 DNA reads TGCAGCGTGGCCCTCGGGGCGGGGAATGAGCAGTTCTTC. Protein product: CSVALGAGNEQFF.

V gene TRBV2 combines with J gene TRBJ2-5; TRBD2 matches at 8 bases. Trimming removed 6 bases from V and 4 bases from J; junction bases left unmatched: 4. The germline CDR1 and CDR2 sequences are SNHLY and FYNNEI. CDR3 size: 13 residues. The CDR3 DNA reads as TGTGCCAGCAGCGGGACTAGGACAGAGACCCAGTACTTC. Translated, it gives CASSGTRTETQYF.

J is TRBJ2-4 and V is TRBV7-6; D possibly corresponds to TRBD1 (6 bases). V was pared by 1 base and J by 9 bases, with 16 bases between. CDR3 size: 15 residues. Germline assignment: CDR1 SGHVS and CDR2 FNYEAQ. CDR3: CASSLVEGTKGIQYF. The CDR3 nucleotides read TGTGCCAGCAGCTTAGTTGAGGGGACAAAAGGCATTCAGTACTTC.

This CDR3 reads CASSQVFGGPGNTIYF. The CDR3 coding sequence is TGTGCCAGCAGCCAAGTATTCGGGGGGCCTGGAAACACCATATATTTT. This chain connects TRBV4-2 to TRBJ1-3; perhaps TRBD1 as D (6 bases). V dropped 1 base and J dropped 2 bases, with 12 bases sitting between them. The CDR3 length is 16 residues. CDR1 and CDR2 from the germline V gene are LGHNA and YNFKEQ.

The chain recombines TRBV2 with TRBJ2-7; TRBD1 agrees at 7 bases. This CDR3 region has 13 residues. Looked up from germline, CDR1 is SNHLY and CDR2 is FYNNEI. V was pared by 8 bases and J by 5 bases, with 9 bases of the junction left unmatched. CDR3 protein: CASAAGTVHEQYF. The CDR3 coding sequence is TGTGCCAGCGCGGCCGGGACAGTCCACGAGCAGTACTTC.

The rearrangement joins TRBV6-1 to TRBJ1-4, with D perhaps TRBD1 (5 bases). Deletions cut 3 bases from V and 7 bases from J, with 15 bases between. This CDR3 spans 15 amino acids. The V gene's germline CDR1 is MNHNS and CDR2 SASEGT. CDR3 sequence reads: CASSDRTGRSEKLFF. CDR3 bases: TGTGCCAGCAGTGACCGAACAGGTCGGAGTGAAAAACTGTTTTTT.

J is TRBJ1-4 and V is TRBV10-3; 8 bases agree with TRBD1. In germline, CDR1 is ENHRY, CDR2 SYGVKD. V shed 4 bases and J 8 bases; nucleotides not matched to a gene: 3. This CDR3 is 13 amino acids long. The CDR3 spells CAISGQGSEKLFF. CDR3 DNA: TGTGCCATCAGTGGACAGGGGTCGGAAAAACTGTTTTTT.

The V call is TRBV2, the J call TRBJ1-1, with 7 bases lining up with TRBD1. The CDR3 spans 14 residues. CDR1 and CDR2 (germline): SNHLY, FYNNEI. With V trimmed by 6 bases and J by 2 bases, 6 bases remained unmatched. The CDR3 loop is CASRDRQGNTEAFF. In DNA, the CDR3 is TGTGCCAGCAGGGACCGACAGGGAAACACTGAAGCTTTCTTT.

This clone was counted a single time. The rearrangement uses TRBV27 and TRBJ1-5; 8 nucleotides align to TRBD1. The V and J ends lost 6 bases and 9 bases, in that order; junction bases with no gene match: 7. Germline CDR1 reads MNHEY; CDR2 reads SMNVEV (reference sequence). The CDR3 spans 13 residues. CDR3 sequence (DNA): TGTGCCAGCAGGGGACAGGTGCCCGGGCCCCAGCATTTT. Translating gives CASRGQVPGPQHF.

This chain connects TRBV2 to TRBJ1-1, with 8 nucleotides matching TRBD1. Germline-derived CDR1 and CDR2 are SNHLY and FYNNEI. J lost 1 base, V lost 6 bases, and 7 bases had no gene match. The CDR3 consists of 15 residues. The CDR3 region has the DNA TGTGCCAGCAGCAAACAAGGACAGGGGAACACTGAAGCTTTCTTT. As protein: CASSKQGQGNTEAFF.

The chain is built from TRBV2 and TRBJ1-4; possibly TRBD1 for D (5 bases). With 8 bases removed from V and 2 bases from J, the gap between germline ends came to 15 bases. The CDR3 covers 15 residues. CDR1 SNHLY and CDR2 FYNNEI come from the germline V gene. The CDR3 is CASGGGVVTNEKLFF. Written as DNA, the CDR3 is TGTGCCAGCGGGGGGGGAGTTGTGACTAATGAAAAACTGTTTTTT.

This clone was seen only a few times. V is TRBV5-4 and J is TRBJ2-3; D remains ambiguous. Germline V gene lookup returns CDR1 SGHNT and CDR2 YYREEE (reference sequence). The CDR3 is made up of 13 amino acids. V was shortened by 6 bases and J by 6 bases, with 14 bases between the two germline ends. The DNA of the CDR3 is TGTGCCAGCATCTCAGCGAGAGGCGATACGCAGTATTTT. Translating gives CASISARGDTQYF.

Comments on this clone: Relative to the germline gene, one junction end is altered; a read error may explain this. This chain connects TRBV4-1 to TRBJ1-5; possibly TRBD1 for D (5 bases). CDR1 and CDR2 from the germline V gene are MGHRA and YSYEKL. This CDR3 has 15 amino acids. CDR3 nucleotide sequence: TGCGCCAGCAGCCAAGTGCGGGACGGAGATCAGCCCCAGAATTTT. It codes for CASSQVRDGDQPQNF.

The chain links TRBV5-4 to TRBJ1-1, with 8 bases that match TRBD1. V lost 2 bases, J lost 6 bases, and 9 bases stayed unmatched. This CDR3 contains 15 residues. Per the germline V gene, CDR1 is SGHNT and CDR2 is YYREEE (reference sequence). The CDR3 spells CASSFSTRGLSEAFF. The CDR3 bases are TGTGCCAGCAGCTTTTCCACCAGGGGGCTATCTGAAGCTTTCTTT.